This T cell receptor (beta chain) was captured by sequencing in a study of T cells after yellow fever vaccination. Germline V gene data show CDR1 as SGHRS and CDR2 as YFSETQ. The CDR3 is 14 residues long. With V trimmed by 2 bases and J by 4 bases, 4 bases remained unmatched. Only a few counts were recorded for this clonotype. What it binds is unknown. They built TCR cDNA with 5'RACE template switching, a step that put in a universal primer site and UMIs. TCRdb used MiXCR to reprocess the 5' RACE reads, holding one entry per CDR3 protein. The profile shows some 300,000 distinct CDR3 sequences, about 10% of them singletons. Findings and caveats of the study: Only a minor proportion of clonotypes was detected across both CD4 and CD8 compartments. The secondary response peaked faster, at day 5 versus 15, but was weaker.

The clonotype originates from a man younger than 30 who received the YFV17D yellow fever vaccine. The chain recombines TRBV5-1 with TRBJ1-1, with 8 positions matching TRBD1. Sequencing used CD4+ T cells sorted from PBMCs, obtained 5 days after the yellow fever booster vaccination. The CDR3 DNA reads TGCGCCAGCAGCTTACAGGGGGAGGCCACTGAAGCTTTCTTT. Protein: CASSLQGEATEAFF.